This TCR beta chain derives from a study of T cells after yellow fever vaccination. The overall study: Preparation of fractions with low cell numbers was performed using SMART-Seq v4 Ultra Low Input. Study-wide findings and caveats: Post-booster samples contained most primary-vaccination clones (approximately 96% CD4, about 90% CD8). The appearance of a small share of clonotypes in both CD4 and CD8 compartments was observed.

This clonotype turned up a few times. Its antigen remains unknown. MiXCR, run by TCRdb on the 5' RACE reads, gives a single entry per CDR3 protein. The sample shows some 390,000 distinct CDR3 sequences, under 20% of them seen only once. The V end lost 7 bases, the J end lost 1 base, and 14 bases lay between the germline ends. The germline CDR1 and CDR2 sequences are SGHTA and FQGNSA. The CDR3 is 15 amino acids. The rearrangement uses TRBV7-2 and TRBJ1-5; D remains ambiguous. This sequence was found in a man aged 18 to 29 who received the YFV17D yellow fever vaccine. The input for sequencing was PBMCs, taken before the yellow fever booster vaccination. CDR3 sequence (DNA): TGTGCCAGCACGTCAAAGGGAGAGAGCAATCAGCCCCAGCATTTT. Translation gives CASTSKGESNQPQHF.